The source of this TCR beta chain is a study of blood T cell repertoires in COVID-19. Turning to the study itself: COVID-19 samples collected from the United States, Italy and Spain covered acute and convalescent phases. Sample material is recorded as cDNA or gDNA derived from T cells, B-cell-depleted T cells, or PBMCs.

The CDR3 spans 15 residues. The V gene's germline CDR1 is SGHTA and CDR2 FQGNSA. With 5 bases clipped from V and 5 bases from J, the junction kept 8 bases outside the gene matches. Patients at the Seattle site were enrolled during active infection and followed longitudinally. Source study methods: How many nucleated cells were present was estimated from reference gene primer amplification. Here immunoSEQ multiplex PCR was the method, and the copy in TCRdb shows in-frame clones only, minus some. V and J calls and clone size are as listed in that table; D and trimming were resolved from the DNA. The sample has roughly 130,000 clones, 70% to 80% seen once.

The sequencing sample was made of peripheral blood. The receptor was derived from a woman in her 70s with COVID-19, enrolled during active disease. The genes are TRBV7-2 and TRBJ2-1; 8 bases are shared with TRBD2. The CDR3 DNA reads as TGTGCCAGCAGCCATCTCGCGGGGGGCAACAATGAGCAGTTCTTC. Residues: CASSHLAGGNNEQFF.